These 2 T cell receptor beta chains originate from one sample sequenced in a study of T cells in Graves' hyperthyroidism and ophthalmopathy. The TCR beta CDR3 regions underwent amplification using RNA transcripts as the source. TCR CDR3 regions were first amplified by RT-PCR with HTBI primers. Using its own MiXCR run on the multiplex PCR reads, TCRdb lists one record per CDR3 protein. The sample yields about 350,000 distinct CDR3 sequences, approximately 18% seen once. Specimen: blood. These receptors all come from a woman under 40 with Graves' hyperthyroidism that later progressed to Graves' ophthalmopathy.

The rearrangement uses TRBV5-8 and TRBJ1-4; TRBD1 matches at 8 bases. The CDR3 spans 16 residues. Losses at the gene ends were 6 bases for V and 5 bases for J; bases not matched to a gene: 12. Germline V gives CDR1 SGHTS, CDR2 YDEGEE. The CDR3 nucleotides read TGTGCCAGCACGAAATACTTGGGGACAGGCAATGAAAAACTGTTTTTT. It translates to CASTKYLGTGNEKLFF.

This clonotype was detected ten times or more. The genes are TRBV29-1 and TRBJ2-7; D remains unclear. The CDR3 totals 12 residues. V shed 4 bases and J shed 3 bases, with 10 bases lying between them. The V gene's germline CDR1 is SQVTM and CDR2 ANQGSEA. CDR3 coding DNA: TGCAGCGTTGGTATAGGAGTCTACGAGCAGTACTTC. This encodes CSVGIGVYEQYF.